This T cell receptor beta chain is from a study of cytomegalovirus exposure and HLA in healthy donors. Broader study findings: The study flagged around 160 TCR beta chains as cytomegalovirus-associated. TRBV6-2, TRBV6-3 and other indistinguishable V segments were excluded. Three of the chains that were CMV-associated were confirmed in vitro to be specific for CMV antigens.

Trimming removed 9 bases at V and 0 bases at J, with 15 bases between. Germline V CDR1 and CDR2: MDHEN, SYDVKM. This CDR3 has 14 residues. With regard to this clone: Its antigen is currently unknown.

Primers: 60 Vbeta forward and 13 Jbeta reverse. This table comes from immunoSEQ multiplex PCR, and its TCRdb copy is limited to in-frame clones, with some not included. This sample contains approximately 130,000 clones. Sequenced sample: PBMCs. The clonotype originates from a woman aged 55-69 years in good health and CMV-seronegative. The chain uses TRBV28 and TRBJ2-7, with TRBD1 as a possible D gene (6 bases). The CDR3 protein is CASFGTPSSYEQYF. The CDR3 nucleotides are TGTGCCAGTTTCGGGACACCGAGCTCCTACGAGCAGTACTTC. The full variable domain, in which reference TRBV28 and TRBJ2-7 provide the parts outside the CDR3, is DVKVTQSSRYLVKRTGEKVFLECVQDMDHENMFWYRQDPGLGLRLIYFSYDVKMKEKGDIPEGYSVSREKKERFSLILESASTNQTSMYLCASFGTPSSYEQYFGPGTRLTVT.